This TCR beta chain emerged from a study of T cell clonotyping in hematopoietic cell transplantation. Recipient blood drawn about 28 days pretransplant and days 30, 100, 180 after. CDR1 and CDR2 (germline): MDHEN, SYDVKM. J was trimmed by 0 bases and V by 10 bases; bases with no gene match: 2. The CDR3 length is 12 residues. In this sample, this clone turned up a few times. Its antigen remains unknown. TCRdb keeps only in-frame clones here, not all; method: immunoSEQ multiplex PCR. The data hold 6,000 or so clones, with around nine tenths observed a single time. General study results and limits: Pathologically expanded recipient clonotypes increased progressively from day 30 to day 180 as diversity fell. Graft donor and pretransplant recipient Inverse Simpson Index values predicted broader posttransplant TCR diversity.

Here the sequenced sample was peripheral blood mononuclear cells, taken 100 days after allogeneic stem cell transplant. This chain connects TRBV28 to TRBJ1-2, with 7 nucleotides matching TRBD1. The TCR comes from a female patient aged 35-55 years who had an allogeneic stem cell transplant from a related donor, so the T cells may come from the graft donor. Some clones in this sample may be carry-over from other donors' samples. The CDR3 DNA sequence: TGTGCCATAGGGACAGCTAACTATGGCTACACCTTC. Residues: CAIGTANYGYTF.